This record covers a single T cell receptor beta chain. This clone showed up just once. Its antigen is unknown. Per-base quality was not reported, and no clone a single base away is much larger than it. The trial excluded patients who had a history of autoimmune disease or who were on systemic immunosuppression. Peripheral blood for TCR sequencing was collected from all dose cohorts at baseline, on cycle 4 day 1, and on cycle 7 day 1. The samples were taken from a phase I, first-in-human, multicenter, open-label dose-escalation trial of ivuxolimab. Adults with locally advanced or metastatic head and neck squamous cell, hepatocellular, melanoma or renal cell carcinoma were enrolled in the trial. Before TCR sequencing, CD4+ and CD8+ T cells were separately sorted from peripheral blood. The record originates from a study of OX40 agonist ivuxolimab in advanced cancers. With respect to the entire study: The costimulatory receptor OX40 (CD134) was targeted by ivuxolimab, a fully human IgG2 agonistic monoclonal antibody. Intravenous ivuxolimab was administered to patients every 2 weeks at six dose levels: 0.01, 0.1, 0.3, 1.5, 3 and 10 mg/kg. Of the 50 to 55 dose-escalation patients, hepatocellular carcinoma was present in 19, melanoma in around 15, renal cell carcinoma in 9 and head and neck cancer in 9. In the dose-escalation cohort, around four fifths of patients were male, and the mean age was approximately 64 years, with a range of roughly 20 to 80. Prior anti-PD-1, anti-PD-L1 or anti-CTLA-4 therapy was permitted, and checkpoint inhibitors had been received by 30% to 40% of dose-escalation patients. Partial responses occurred in three dose-escalation patients, of whom one had hepatocellular carcinoma and two had cutaneous melanoma. The point of sequencing TCRbeta in the periphery was to test whether ivuxolimab changed TCR sequence diversity and drove clonal T-cell expansion. The paper describes the monotherapy dose-escalation part (N ≈ 52 patients) of the phase I trial of ivuxolimab.

To sequence the TCRbeta CDR3 region, genomic DNA was isolated from the sorted cells. The immunoSEQ Assay was used for sequencing of TCRbeta CDR3 regions. The table was pulled from immuneACCESS by TCRdb, which kept in-frame rearrangements only. Such tables lose some clones; where checked, under half of the loss comes from unresolved V genes, and the rest has no known cause. This sample comprises about 12,000 clones, roughly 81% of them detected only once. About 14% of the sample is taken by the ten largest. The junction carries 17 bases between V and J, which are trimmed by 6 bases and 10 bases respectively. The CDR3 has 13 amino acids, counting the end cysteine and phenylalanine. Solely the CDR3 DNA is kept, with 39 bases framed from the first base. Based on the germline V gene, the CDR1 and CDR2 sequences are SGHAT and FQNNGV. Results the study describes overall, beyond this receptor: Which antigens the clonally expanded peripheral T cells were specific for was not determined. After ivuxolimab, expanded clones were on average more numerous among CD8+ T cells than among CD4+ T cells. Low levels of normalized T-cell clonal expansion were also seen in some patients who did not respond. At doses of 0.1 to 3.0 mg/kg, clonal expansion of both CD4+ and CD8+ blood T cells was observed from baseline to week 6. In the 0.1-3.0 mg/kg groups, partial responders were among the patients with the lowest normalized peripheral clonal expansion, particularly in CD8+ T cells.

This TCR derives from an adult with an advanced solid tumor such as melanoma, head and neck, liver or kidney cancer. The sequencing here drew on CD4+ or CD8+ T cells sorted from blood, taken in a trial of the OX40 agonist ivuxolimab. Recombination connected TRBV11-2 to TRBJ2-3, and perhaps TRBD1 as D gene, on 6 matching bases. The DNA reads as follows: TGTGCCAGCAGTTCTACTTCAGGGGCCCCGCAGTATTTT. Translated, it reads CASSSTSGAPQYF.